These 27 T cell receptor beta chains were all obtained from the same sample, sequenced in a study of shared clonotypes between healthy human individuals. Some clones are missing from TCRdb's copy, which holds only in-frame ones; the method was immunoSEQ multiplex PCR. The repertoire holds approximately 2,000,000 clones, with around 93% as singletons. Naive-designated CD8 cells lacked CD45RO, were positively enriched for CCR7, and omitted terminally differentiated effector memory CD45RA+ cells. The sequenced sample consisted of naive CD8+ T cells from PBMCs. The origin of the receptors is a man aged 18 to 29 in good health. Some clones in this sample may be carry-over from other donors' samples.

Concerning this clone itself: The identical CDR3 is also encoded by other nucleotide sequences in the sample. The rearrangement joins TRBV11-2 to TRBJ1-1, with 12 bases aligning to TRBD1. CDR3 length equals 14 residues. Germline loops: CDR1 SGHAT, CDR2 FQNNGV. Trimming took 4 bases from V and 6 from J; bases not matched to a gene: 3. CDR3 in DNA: TGTGCCAGCAGCTCCCGGGACAGGGGGCCTGAAGCTTTCTTT. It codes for CASSSRDRGPEAFF.

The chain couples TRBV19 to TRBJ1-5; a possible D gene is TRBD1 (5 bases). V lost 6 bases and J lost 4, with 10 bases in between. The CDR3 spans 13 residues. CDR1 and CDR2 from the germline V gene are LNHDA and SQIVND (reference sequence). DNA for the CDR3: TGTGCCAGTAGCTTTACAGGTAATCAGCCCCAGCATTTT. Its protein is CASSFTGNQPQHF.

This chain's CDR3 is CASSLDRSGNTIYF. In DNA, the CDR3 is TGTGCCAGCAGCTTAGATCGGAGTGGAAACACCATATATTTT. This rearrangement joins TRBV11-2 to TRBJ1-3; no clear D gene. The length of the CDR3 is 14 residues. Germline V gene lookup returns CDR1 SGHAT and CDR2 FQNNGV. V dropped 0 bases and J dropped 3 bases, with 6 bases sitting between them.

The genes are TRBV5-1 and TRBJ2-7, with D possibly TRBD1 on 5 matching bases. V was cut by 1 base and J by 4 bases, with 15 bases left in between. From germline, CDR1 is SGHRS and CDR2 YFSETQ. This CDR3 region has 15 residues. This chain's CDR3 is CASSLSSDNAYEQYF. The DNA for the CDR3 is TGCGCCAGCAGCTTGAGCTCGGACAACGCATACGAGCAGTACTTC. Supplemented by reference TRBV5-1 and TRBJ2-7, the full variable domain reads KAGVTQTPRYLIKTRGQQVTLSCSPISGHRSVSWYQQTPGQGLQFLFEYFSETQRNKGNFPGRFSGRQFSNSRSEMNVSTLELGDSALYLCASSLSSDNAYEQYFGPGTRLTVT.

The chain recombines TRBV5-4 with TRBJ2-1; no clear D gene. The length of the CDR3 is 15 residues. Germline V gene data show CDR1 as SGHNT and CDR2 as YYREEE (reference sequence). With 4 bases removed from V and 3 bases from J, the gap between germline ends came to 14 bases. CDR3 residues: CASSLPSEDYNEQFF. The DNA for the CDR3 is TGTGCCAGCAGCCTACCCTCTGAGGACTACAATGAGCAGTTCTTC.

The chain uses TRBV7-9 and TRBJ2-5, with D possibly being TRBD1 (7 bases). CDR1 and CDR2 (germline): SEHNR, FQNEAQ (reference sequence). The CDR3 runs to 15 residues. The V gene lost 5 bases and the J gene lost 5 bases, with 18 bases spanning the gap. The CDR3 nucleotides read TGTGCCAGCAGCGCTAGCGTCACCAGGGGGGAGACCCAGTACTTC. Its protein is CASSASVTRGETQYF.

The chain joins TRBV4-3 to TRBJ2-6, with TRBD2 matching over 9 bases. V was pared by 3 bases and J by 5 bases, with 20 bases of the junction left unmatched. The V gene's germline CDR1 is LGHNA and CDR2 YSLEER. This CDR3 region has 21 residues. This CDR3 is CASSHKPGAGGEFFRANVLTF. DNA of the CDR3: TGCGCCAGCAGCCACAAGCCCGGGGCGGGAGGGGAATTCTTTAGGGCCAACGTCCTGACTTTC.

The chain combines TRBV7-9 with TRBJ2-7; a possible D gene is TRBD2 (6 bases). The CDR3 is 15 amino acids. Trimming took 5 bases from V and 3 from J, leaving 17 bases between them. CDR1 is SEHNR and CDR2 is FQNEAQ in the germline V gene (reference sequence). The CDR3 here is CASSPLAAGSYEQYF. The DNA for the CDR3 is TGTGCCAGCAGCCCCCTCGCGGCGGGAAGCTACGAGCAGTACTTC.

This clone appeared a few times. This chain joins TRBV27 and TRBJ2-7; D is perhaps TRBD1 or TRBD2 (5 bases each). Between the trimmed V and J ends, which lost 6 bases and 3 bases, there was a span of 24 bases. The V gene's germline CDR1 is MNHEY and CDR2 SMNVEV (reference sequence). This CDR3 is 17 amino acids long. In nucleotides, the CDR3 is TGTGCCAGCAGCCCCACCCTGACAGTTGGGACGCACTACGAGCAGTACTTC. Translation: CASSPTLTVGTHYEQYF.

The chain's CDR3 is CASSAAPGRRIYGYTF. The CDR3 coding sequence is TGTGCCAGCAGCGCCGCTCCCGGGAGGAGGATCTATGGCTACACCTTC. The chain has TRBV9 and TRBJ1-2; D is ambiguous. Germline CDR1 reads SGDLS; CDR2 reads YYNGEE. V lost 3 bases, J lost 4 bases, and 19 bases lay in between. The CDR3 extends over 16 amino acids.

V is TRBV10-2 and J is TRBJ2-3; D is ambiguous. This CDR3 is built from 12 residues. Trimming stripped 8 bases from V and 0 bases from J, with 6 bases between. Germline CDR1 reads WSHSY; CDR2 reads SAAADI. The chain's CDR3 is CASGVSTDTQYF. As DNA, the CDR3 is TGCGCCAGCGGCGTCAGCACAGATACGCAGTATTTT.

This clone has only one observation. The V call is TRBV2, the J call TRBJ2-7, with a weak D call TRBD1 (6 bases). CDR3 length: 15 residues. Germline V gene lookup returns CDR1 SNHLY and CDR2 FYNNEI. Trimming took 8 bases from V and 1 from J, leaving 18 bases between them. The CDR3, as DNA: TGTGCCAGCCTGCGACAGGATGCAATTTCCTACGAGCAGTACTTC. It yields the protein CASLRQDAISYEQYF.

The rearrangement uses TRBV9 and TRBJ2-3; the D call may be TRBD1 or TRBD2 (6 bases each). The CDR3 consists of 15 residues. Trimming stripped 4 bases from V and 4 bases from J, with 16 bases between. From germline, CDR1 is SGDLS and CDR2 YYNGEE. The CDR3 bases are TGTGCCAGCAGCCTCGAGGGGGGATCGGCAGATACGCAGTATTTT. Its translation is CASSLEGGSADTQYF.

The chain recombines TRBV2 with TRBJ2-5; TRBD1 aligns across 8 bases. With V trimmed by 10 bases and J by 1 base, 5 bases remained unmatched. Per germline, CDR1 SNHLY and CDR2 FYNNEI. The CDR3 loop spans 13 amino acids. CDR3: CANQGALQETQYF. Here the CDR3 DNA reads TGTGCCAACCAGGGGGCCCTCCAAGAGACCCAGTACTTC.

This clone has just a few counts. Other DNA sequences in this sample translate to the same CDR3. The DNA for the CDR3 is TGTGCCAGCAGCTTAGGTAGCTCCTACAATGAGCAGTTCTTC. Protein product: CASSLGSSYNEQFF. This chain links TRBV7-9 with TRBJ2-1, with D uncertain. This CDR3 is built from 14 residues. Trimming took off 1 base at V and 0 bases at J, with 4 bases between the two ends. Germline CDR1 SEHNR, CDR2 FQNEAQ (reference sequence).

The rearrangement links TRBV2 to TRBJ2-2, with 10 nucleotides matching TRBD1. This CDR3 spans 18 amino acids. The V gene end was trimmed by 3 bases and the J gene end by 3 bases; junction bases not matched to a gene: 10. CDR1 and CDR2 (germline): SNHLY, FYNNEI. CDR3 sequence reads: CASSETWTGGLDTGELFF. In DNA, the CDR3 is TGTGCCAGCAGTGAGACCTGGACAGGGGGTTTGGACACCGGGGAGCTGTTTTTT.

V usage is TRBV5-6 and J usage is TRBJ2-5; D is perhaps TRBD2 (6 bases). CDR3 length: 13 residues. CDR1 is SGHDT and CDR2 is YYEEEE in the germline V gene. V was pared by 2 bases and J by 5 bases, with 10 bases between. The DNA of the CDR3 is TGTGCCAGCAGCTTTCGGGAGTCCGAGACCCAGTACTTC. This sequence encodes CASSFRESETQYF.

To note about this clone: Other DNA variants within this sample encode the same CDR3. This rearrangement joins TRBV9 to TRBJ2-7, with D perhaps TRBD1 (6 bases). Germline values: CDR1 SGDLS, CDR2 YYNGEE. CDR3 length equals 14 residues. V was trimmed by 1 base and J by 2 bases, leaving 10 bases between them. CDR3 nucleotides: TGTGCCAGCAGCGTATCAGGGGAACCCTACGAGCAGTACTTC. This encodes CASSVSGEPYEQYF.

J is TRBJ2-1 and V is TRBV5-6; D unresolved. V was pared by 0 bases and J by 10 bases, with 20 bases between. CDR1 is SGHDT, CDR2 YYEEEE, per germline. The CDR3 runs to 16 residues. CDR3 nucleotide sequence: TGTGCCAGCAGCTTGGCGGGTGACTTCGTTACAAGGGAGCAGTTCTTC. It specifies CASSLAGDFVTREQFF.

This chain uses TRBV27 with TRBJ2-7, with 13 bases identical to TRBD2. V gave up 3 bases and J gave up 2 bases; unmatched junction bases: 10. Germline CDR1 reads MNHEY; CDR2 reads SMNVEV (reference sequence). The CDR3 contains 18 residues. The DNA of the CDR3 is TGTGCCAGCAGTTTCCGCCTACTAGCGGGAGGGCTTCCCTACGAGCAGTACTTC. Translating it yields CASSFRLLAGGLPYEQYF.

CDR3 amino acids: CASSQPLTSGSYNEQFF. The CDR3 region has the DNA TGCGCCAGCAGCCAACCCTTAACTAGCGGCTCCTACAATGAGCAGTTCTTC. The rearrangement links TRBV4-1 to TRBJ2-1, with 8 bases fitting TRBD2. Looked up from germline, CDR1 is MGHRA and CDR2 is YSYEKL. The CDR3 sequence is 17 residues long. V was clipped by 2 bases and J by 0 bases; unmatched bases: 6.

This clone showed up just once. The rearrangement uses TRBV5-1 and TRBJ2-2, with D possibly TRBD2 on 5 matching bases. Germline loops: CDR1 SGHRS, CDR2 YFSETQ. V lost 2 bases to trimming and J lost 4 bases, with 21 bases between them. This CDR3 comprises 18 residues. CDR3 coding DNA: TGCGCCAGCAGCTTATACCCAAGAACTAGGACCGGCACCGGGGAGCTGTTTTTT. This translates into CASSLYPRTRTGTGELFF.

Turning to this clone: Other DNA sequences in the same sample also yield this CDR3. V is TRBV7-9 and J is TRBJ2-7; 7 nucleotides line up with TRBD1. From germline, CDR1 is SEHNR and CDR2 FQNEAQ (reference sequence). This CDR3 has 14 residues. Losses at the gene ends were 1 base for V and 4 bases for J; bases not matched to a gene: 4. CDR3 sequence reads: CASSLVGQAYEQYF. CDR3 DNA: TGTGCCAGCAGCTTAGTAGGACAGGCTTACGAGCAGTACTTC.

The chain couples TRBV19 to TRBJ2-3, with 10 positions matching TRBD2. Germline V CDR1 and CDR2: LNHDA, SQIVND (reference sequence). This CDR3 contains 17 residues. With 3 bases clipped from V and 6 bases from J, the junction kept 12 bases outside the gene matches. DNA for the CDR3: TGTGCCAGTAGTATCGCCCCTCTAGCGGGAGCAGCCGATACGCAGTATTTT. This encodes CASSIAPLAGAADTQYF.

The CDR3 sequence: CASSSTEFYEQYF. Here the CDR3 DNA reads TGCGCCAGCAGCTCGACAGAATTTTACGAGCAGTACTTC. The chain is built from TRBV5-1 and TRBJ2-7; a weak D match, TRBD1 (5 bases). The CDR3 covers 13 residues. Per the germline V gene, CDR1 is SGHRS and CDR2 is YFSETQ. V lost 3 bases, J lost 4 bases, and 11 bases lay in between.

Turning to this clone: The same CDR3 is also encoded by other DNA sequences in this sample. CDR3 in DNA: TGTGCCAGCAGCCCGGGACAGGGGTACAATGAGCAGTTCTTC. Protein sequence: CASSPGQGYNEQFF. The V call is TRBV5-6, the J call TRBJ2-1; TRBD1 aligns across 10 bases. Trimming took 4 bases from V and 4 from J; bases not matched to a gene: 2. CDR1 and CDR2 (germline): SGHDT, YYEEEE. This CDR3 is 14 amino acids long.

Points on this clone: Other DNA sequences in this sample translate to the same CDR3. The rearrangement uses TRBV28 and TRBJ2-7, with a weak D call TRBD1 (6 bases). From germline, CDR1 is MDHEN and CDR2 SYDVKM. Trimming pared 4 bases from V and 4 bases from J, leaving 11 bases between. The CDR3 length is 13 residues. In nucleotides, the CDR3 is TGTGCCAGCAGTTCCCGGGACAATTACGAGCAGTACTTC. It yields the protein CASSSRDNYEQYF.